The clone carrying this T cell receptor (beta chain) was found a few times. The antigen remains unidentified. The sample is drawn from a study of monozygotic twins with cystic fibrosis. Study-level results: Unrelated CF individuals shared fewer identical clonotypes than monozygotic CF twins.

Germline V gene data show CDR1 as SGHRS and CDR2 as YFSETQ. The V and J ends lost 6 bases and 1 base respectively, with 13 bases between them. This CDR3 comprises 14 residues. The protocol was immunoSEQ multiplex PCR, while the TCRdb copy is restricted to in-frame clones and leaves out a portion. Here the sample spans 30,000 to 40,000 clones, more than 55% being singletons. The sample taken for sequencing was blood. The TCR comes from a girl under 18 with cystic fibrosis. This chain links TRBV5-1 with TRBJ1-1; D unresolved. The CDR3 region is CASTPTLGNTEAFF. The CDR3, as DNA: TGCGCCAGCACCCCCACGCTGGGGAACACTGAAGCTTTCTTT.